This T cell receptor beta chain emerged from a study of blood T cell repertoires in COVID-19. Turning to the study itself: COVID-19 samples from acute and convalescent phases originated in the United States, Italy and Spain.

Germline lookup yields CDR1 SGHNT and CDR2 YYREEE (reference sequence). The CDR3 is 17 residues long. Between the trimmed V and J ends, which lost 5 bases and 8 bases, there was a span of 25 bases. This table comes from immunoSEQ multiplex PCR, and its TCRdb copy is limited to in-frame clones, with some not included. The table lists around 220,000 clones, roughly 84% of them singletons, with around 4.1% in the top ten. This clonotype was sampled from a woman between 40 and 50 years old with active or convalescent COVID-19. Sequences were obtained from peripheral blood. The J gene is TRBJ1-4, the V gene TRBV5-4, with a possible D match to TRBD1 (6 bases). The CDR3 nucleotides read TGTGCCAGCAGTTCCAGGGCCGGACTGGGGGCTGGGGAAAAACTGTTTTTT. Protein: CASSSRAGLGAGEKLFF.